This T cell receptor beta chain emerged from a study of blood T cells in healthy people across ages. Each donor gave around 9.6 milliliters of peripheral blood. PCR was performed a second time for about 7 to 12 cycles using a sample-barcoded 5' primer and a J-beta primer mix. TCRdb called the 5' RACE reads again in MiXCR, with one record for every CDR3 protein. The table has over a million distinct CDR3 sequences, more than 40% seen once. This CDR3 has 14 amino acids. Germline V gene sequence: CDR1 SGHVS, CDR2 FQNEAQ. Trimming left V 1 base short and J 4 bases short, with 9 bases between. The clonotype was recovered from a woman between 55 and 75 years old in good health. Source material: blood. This chain connects TRBV7-8 to TRBJ2-3; no clear D. This CDR3 reads CASSLGRTADTQYF. The CDR3 DNA sequence: TGTGCCAGCAGCTTAGGCAGAACCGCAGATACGCAGTATTTT.